This TCR beta chain stems from a study of T cells of healthy individuals. In this sample, this clonotype turned up many times. This CDR3 contains 15 residues. V was trimmed by 2 bases and J by 7 bases, leaving 18 bases between them. TCRdb reprocessed the 5' RACE reads via MiXCR and lists one record per CDR3 protein. Here the sample spans 60,000 to 75,000 distinct CDR3 sequences, 15% to 20% being singletons. The rearrangement joins TRBV12-3 or TRBV12-4 to TRBJ2-7; either TRBD1 or TRBD2 may supply D (6 bases each). This receptor was identified in a human donor in good health. CDR3 sequence: CASSLKVGGGWEQYF. The CDR3 nucleotides are TGTGCCAGCAGTTTAAAGGTGGGGGGCGGATGGGAGCAGTACTTC.